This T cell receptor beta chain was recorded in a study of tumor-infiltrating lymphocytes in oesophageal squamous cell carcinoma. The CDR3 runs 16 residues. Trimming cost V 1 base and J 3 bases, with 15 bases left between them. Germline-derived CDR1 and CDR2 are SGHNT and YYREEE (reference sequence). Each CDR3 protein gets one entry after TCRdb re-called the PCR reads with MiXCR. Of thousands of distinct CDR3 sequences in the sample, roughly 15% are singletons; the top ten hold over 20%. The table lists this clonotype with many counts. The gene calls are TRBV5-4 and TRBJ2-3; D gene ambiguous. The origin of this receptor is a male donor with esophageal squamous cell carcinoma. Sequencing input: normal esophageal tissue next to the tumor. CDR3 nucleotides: TGTGCCAGCAGCTTGATCAGGCTGGGCCGGACAGATACGCAGTATTTT. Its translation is CASSLIRLGRTDTQYF.